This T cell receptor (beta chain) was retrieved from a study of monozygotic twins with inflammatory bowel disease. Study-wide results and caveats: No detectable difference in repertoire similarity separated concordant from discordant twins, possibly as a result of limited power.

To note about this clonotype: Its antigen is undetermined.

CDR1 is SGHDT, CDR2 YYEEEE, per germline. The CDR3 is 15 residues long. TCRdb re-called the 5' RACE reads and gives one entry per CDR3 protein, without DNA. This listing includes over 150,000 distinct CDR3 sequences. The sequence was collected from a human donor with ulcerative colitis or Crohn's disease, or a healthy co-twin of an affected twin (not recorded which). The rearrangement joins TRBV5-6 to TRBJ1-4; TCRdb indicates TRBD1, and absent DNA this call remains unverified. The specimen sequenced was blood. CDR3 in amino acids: CASSFWQGPNEKLFF.